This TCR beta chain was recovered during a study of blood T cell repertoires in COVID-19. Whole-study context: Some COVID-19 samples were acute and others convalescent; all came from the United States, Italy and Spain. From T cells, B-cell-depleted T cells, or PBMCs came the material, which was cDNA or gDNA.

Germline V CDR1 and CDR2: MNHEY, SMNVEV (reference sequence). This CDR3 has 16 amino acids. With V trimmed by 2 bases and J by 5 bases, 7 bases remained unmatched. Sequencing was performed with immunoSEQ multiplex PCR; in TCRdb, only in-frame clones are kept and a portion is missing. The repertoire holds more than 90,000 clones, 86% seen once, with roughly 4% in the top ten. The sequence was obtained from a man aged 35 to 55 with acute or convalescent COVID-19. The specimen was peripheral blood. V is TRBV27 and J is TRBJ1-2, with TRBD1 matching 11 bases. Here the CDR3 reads CASSLVGTGGGYGYTF. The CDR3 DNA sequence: TGTGCCAGCAGTTTAGTTGGGACAGGGGGTGGATATGGCTACACCTTC.